A single sample is the source of the 20 T cell receptor beta chains below, sequenced in a study of graft-versus-host responses after intestinal transplantation. Sequencing used immunoSEQ multiplex PCR; TCRdb keeps in-frame clones, though not all of them. The sample has 35,000 to 45,000 clones; approximately 93% are singletons. The sequenced sample was PBMCs, obtained around 730 days after intestinal transplantation. These TCRs come from a human patient who received an intestinal transplant, so some T cells may come from the graft donor.

The CDR3 bases are TGTGCCAGCAGCTTGGCCTGGGAGACAGGGGGCAGCTATGGCTACACCTTC. It encodes CASSLAWETGGSYGYTF. This chain connects TRBV5-4 to TRBJ1-2; 10 nucleotides match TRBD1. J gave up 4 bases and V 0 bases, and 9 bases lay outside the gene matches. The germline V gene has CDR1 SGHNT and CDR2 YYREEE (reference sequence). The CDR3 covers 17 residues.

The chain links TRBV28 to TRBJ2-1; the D gene is possibly TRBD2 (5 bases). The germline CDR1 and CDR2 sequences are MDHEN and SYDVKM. The CDR3 loop spans 13 amino acids. The germline V and J ends were trimmed by 3 bases and 5 bases, with 8 bases remaining between them. CDR3 nucleotides: TGTGCCAGCAGTTTGGAGGAAAACAATGAGCAGTTCTTC. It is translated as CASSLEENNEQFF.

The chain employs TRBV25-1 and TRBJ1-3; D might be TRBD1 (5 bases). The CDR3 sequence is 15 residues long. The germline V gene has CDR1 MGHDK and CDR2 SYGVNS. V was shortened by 6 bases and J by 0 bases, with 12 bases between the two germline ends. The chain's CDR3 is CASSFDSFSGNTIYF. The CDR3 nucleotides are TGTGCCAGCAGCTTCGACAGCTTCTCTGGAAACACCATATATTTT.

V is TRBV5-1 and J is TRBJ2-2, with TRBD1 as a possible D gene (6 bases). This CDR3 contains 15 residues. Looked up from germline, CDR1 is SGHRS and CDR2 is YFSETQ. The V end lost 6 bases, the J end lost 5 bases, and 17 bases lay between the germline ends. The chain's CDR3 is CASTTGTIGTGELFF. CDR3 DNA sequence: TGCGCCAGCACCACTGGGACAATCGGGACCGGGGAGCTGTTTTTT.

The genes are TRBV9 and TRBJ1-3, with D uncertain. Trimming took off 4 bases at V and 0 bases at J, with 14 bases between the two ends. This CDR3 is built from 16 residues. CDR1 and CDR2 (germline): SGDLS, YYNGEE. The CDR3: CASSPSGSSSGNTIYF. CDR3 coding DNA: TGTGCCAGCAGCCCCTCTGGTTCGAGCTCTGGAAACACCATATATTTT.

V gene TRBV7-9 combines with J gene TRBJ2-3; D perhaps matches TRBD2 (7 bases). Germline assignment: CDR1 SEHNR and CDR2 FQNEAQ (reference sequence). The V end was cut by 5 bases, the J end by 6 bases, with 24 bases between. The CDR3 covers 17 residues. CDR3 coding DNA: TGTGCCAGCAGCCCCCCCTTTGCGGGGGCTATATCGGATACGCAGTATTTT. Translated, it gives CASSPPFAGAISDTQYF.

The CDR3 loop reads CASRALNGRHEQYF. CDR3 coding DNA: TGTGCCAGCAGAGCCCTCAATGGTAGGCACGAGCAGTACTTC. V gene TRBV6-5 combines with J gene TRBJ2-7, with D unclear. In germline, CDR1 is MNHEY, CDR2 SVGAGI. V lost 6 bases and J 5 bases, leaving 17 bases between the germline ends. This CDR3 region has 14 residues.

V gene TRBV7-6 combines with J gene TRBJ2-7; D is unclear. The CDR3 sequence is 14 residues long. V was cut by 5 bases and J by 5 bases, with 16 bases left in between. Germline CDR1 and CDR2: SGHVS and FNYEAQ. CDR3 sequence (DNA): TGTGCCAGCAGCGCCCGCAACCTCAACGACGAGCAGTACTTC. As protein: CASSARNLNDEQYF.

V and J are TRBV9 and TRBJ1-1; D remains ambiguous. The CDR3 length is 14 residues. V was cut by 0 bases and J by 3 bases, with 9 bases left in between. Germline V gene data show CDR1 as SGDLS and CDR2 as YYNGEE. CDR3 loop: CASSVGMGDTEAFF. The DNA of the CDR3 is TGTGCCAGCAGCGTAGGGATGGGAGACACTGAAGCTTTCTTT.

The chain links TRBV6-5 to TRBJ1-1, with D possibly TRBD1 on 6 matching bases. Deletions cut 4 bases from V and 8 bases from J, with 17 bases between. CDR3 length equals 14 residues. Germline-derived CDR1 and CDR2 are MNHEY and SVGAGI. The CDR3 bases are TGTGCCAGCAGTTCAAGGGGGAACCCAGAAGAAGCTTTCTTT. Its protein is CASSSRGNPEEAFF.

This clone has only one observation. The chain joins TRBV2 to TRBJ1-2; 7 nucleotides align to TRBD1. The germline CDR1 and CDR2 sequences are SNHLY and FYNNEI. This CDR3 is built from 13 residues. V gave up 5 bases and J gave up 5 bases; unmatched junction bases: 5. CDR3 protein: CASSPGTAYGYTF. The CDR3 region has the DNA TGTGCCAGCAGTCCCGGGACAGCTTATGGCTACACCTTC.

The J gene is TRBJ1-2, the V gene TRBV29-1, with 8 bases that match TRBD1. The CDR3 consists of 13 residues. CDR1 SQVTM and CDR2 ANQGSEA come from the germline V gene. The trim removed 5 bases at V and 10 bases at J, leaving 12 bases unmatched. For the CDR3, the DNA is TGCAGCGTTTCTGGATCGGGACAGGCGAACTACACCTTC. Translated, it gives CSVSGSGQANYTF. The whole variable domain, remainder taken from reference TRBV29-1 and TRBJ1-2, is SAVISQKPSRDICQRGTSLTIQCQVDSQVTMMFWYRQQPGQSLTLIATANQGSEATYESGFVIDKFPISRPNLTFSTLTVSNMSPEDSSIYLCSVSGSGQANYTFGSGTRLTVV.

The rearrangement links TRBV2 to TRBJ2-1; 11 bases line up with TRBD2. The CDR3 runs to 17 residues. Germline-derived CDR1 and CDR2 are SNHLY and FYNNEI. V lost 5 bases and J lost 1; bases outside the gene matches: 7. The CDR3 nucleotides are TGTGCCAGCAGTTCGCCCACTAGCGGGGGTTCCTACAATGAGCAGTTCTTC. It yields the protein CASSSPTSGGSYNEQFF.

This sequence joins TRBV28 and TRBJ2-1; TRBD2 might be the D (6 bases). This CDR3 is built from 15 residues. V dropped 5 bases and J dropped 7 bases, with 18 bases sitting between them. Germline loops: CDR1 MDHEN, CDR2 SYDVKM. The CDR3 DNA reads TGTGCCAGCAGTAGTCCGGGAGAGAAGCATAATGAGCAGTTCTTC. The encoded protein is CASSSPGEKHNEQFF. Using reference TRBV28 and TRBJ2-1 for the parts outside the CDR3, the full variable domain is DVKVTQSSRYLVKRTGEKVFLECVQDMDHENMFWYRQDPGLGLRLIYFSYDVKMKEKGDIPEGYSVSREKKERFSLILESASTNQTSMYLCASSSPGEKHNEQFFGPGTRLTVL.

The chain is built from TRBV9 and TRBJ2-7; 10 nucleotides align to TRBD2. Unmatched junction bases numbered 7, after V lost 0 bases and J lost 7 bases. The CDR3 is 15 amino acids. The germline V gene has CDR1 SGDLS and CDR2 YYNGEE. The chain's CDR3 is CASSVDSTSGREQYF. DNA of the CDR3: TGTGCCAGCAGCGTAGACTCGACTAGCGGGCGTGAGCAGTACTTC.

This chain links TRBV5-4 with TRBJ1-6; D is uncertain. The V gene lost 6 bases and the J gene lost 7 bases, with 17 bases spanning the gap. Germline loops: CDR1 SGHNT, CDR2 YYREEE (reference sequence). The CDR3 has 15 amino acids. The CDR3 DNA is TGTGCCAGCAACCCCGGGTTGGGTGAAAATTCACCCCTCCACTTT. It encodes CASNPGLGENSPLHF.

The chain uses TRBV4-1 and TRBJ2-7, with TRBD1 matching 7 bases. The CDR3 spans 14 residues. J gave up 1 base and V 4 bases, and 4 bases lay outside the gene matches. Germline V gene lookup returns CDR1 MGHRA and CDR2 YSYEKL. In DNA, the CDR3 is TGCGCCAGCAGCCCTACGGGACAGTCCTACGAGCAGTACTTC. Residues: CASSPTGQSYEQYF.

V usage is TRBV9 and J usage is TRBJ2-5; TRBD2 agrees at 14 bases. This CDR3 is built from 17 residues. J lost 7 bases, V lost 5 bases, and 13 bases had no gene match. The germline gives CDR1 SGDLS, CDR2 YYNGEE. This CDR3 is CASSPISGTSGSGTQYF. The CDR3 DNA follows: TGTGCCAGCAGTCCTATTTCGGGGACTAGCGGGAGTGGGACCCAGTACTTC.

This clone came up a few times. The chain employs TRBV4-1 and TRBJ1-6, with D possibly matching TRBD1 (6 bases). The CDR3 is 14 amino acids. The V end was cut by 5 bases, the J end by 12 bases, with 17 bases between. The germline V gene has CDR1 MGHRA and CDR2 YSYEKL. CDR3 in amino acids: CASSKQGLGGPLHF. In nucleotides, the CDR3 is TGCGCCAGCAGCAAACAGGGTCTTGGGGGACCCCTCCACTTT.

The chain employs TRBV7-3 and TRBJ1-2; a possible D gene is TRBD1 (5 bases). The CDR3 length is 15 residues. Trimming shortened V by 4 bases and J by 8 bases, and 20 bases separated the two germline ends. In germline, CDR1 is SGHTA, CDR2 FQGTGA. CDR3: CASSSDSDGDEGYTF. The CDR3 DNA follows: TGTGCCAGCAGCTCCGACAGTGACGGCGATGAGGGCTACACCTTC.